This passage covers 14 T cell receptor beta chains from one sample sequenced in a study of CD8+CD57+ T cells in acquired aplastic anemia. Using genomic DNA as the template, TCR beta VDJ and CDR3 profiling was carried out. TCRdb called the reads again in MiXCR, with one record for every CDR3 protein. The sample includes 130,000 or so distinct CDR3 sequences, less than 45% of them seen just once. The sample was sorted CD4+, CD8+, or CD8+CD57+ T cells (not recorded which) from PBMCs. Receptors originate from a human donor in good health, serving as a control.

This clonotype was observed many times. This chain links TRBV20-1 with TRBJ2-2, with unresolved D. The CDR3 contains 11 residues. Germline assignment: CDR1 DFQATT and CDR2 SNEGSKA (reference sequence). V was pared by 3 bases and J by 3 bases, with 2 bases between. This CDR3 is CSASDTGELFF. In nucleotides, the CDR3 is TGCAGTGCTAGTGACACCGGGGAGCTGTTTTTT.

This clonotype was seen repeatedly, ten times or more. The rearrangement joins TRBV6-5 to TRBJ1-5, with D possibly TRBD1 on 6 matching bases. This CDR3 has 13 amino acids. Germline V gives CDR1 MNHEY, CDR2 SVGAGI. Trimming left V 4 bases short and J 12 bases short, with 16 bases between. The CDR3 here is CASSSPATGLQHF. CDR3 in DNA: TGTGCCAGCAGTTCCCCCGCTACAGGGCTCCAGCATTTT.

Worth noting for this clonotype: The CDR3 does not end in the conserved phenylalanine or tryptophan, so this is likely a read error. The J gene is TRBJ1-2, the V gene TRBV10-3; D might be TRBD1 (5 bases). With 3 bases removed from V and 5 bases from J, the gap between germline ends came to 13 bases. CDR3 length: 14 residues. Germline V lookup: CDR1 ENHRY, CDR2 SYGVKD. DNA of the CDR3: TGTGCCATCAGTGAATCATCGGGGGGGTATGGCTACACCTCC. Residues: CAISESSGGYGYTS.

The V and J genes are TRBV20-1 and TRBJ2-7; D is ambiguous. Trimming took 6 bases from V and 8 from J, leaving 14 bases between them. The CDR3 totals 11 residues. Germline-derived CDR1 and CDR2 are DFQATT and SNEGSKA (reference sequence). The CDR3 sequence: CSAEVATKQYF. As DNA, the CDR3 is TGCAGTGCCGAGGTGGCTACGAAGCAGTACTTC.

This clonotype has a count of ten or more. The chain employs TRBV3-1 and TRBJ1-1, with 7 bases matching TRBD1. The J segment lost 13 bases and the V segment lost 4 bases, leaving 12 bases of the junction unmatched. This CDR3 region has 13 residues. Germline values: CDR1 LGHDT, CDR2 YNNKEL (reference sequence). CDR3 region: CASSRLLTGLVFF. Written as DNA, the CDR3 is TGTGCCAGCAGCCGCCTCTTGACAGGGTTAGTTTTCTTT.

In its sample, this clonotype was seen many times. The J gene is TRBJ1-6, the V gene TRBV2; 7 bases match TRBD1. From germline, CDR1 is SNHLY and CDR2 FYNNEI. V gave up 5 bases and J gave up 13 bases; unmatched junction bases: 8. CDR3 length: 13 amino acids. The CDR3 nucleotides read TGTGCCAGCAGTACTCTACAGGGGAGTCCCCTCCACTTT. Translated, it gives CASSTLQGSPLHF.

This clonotype was seen ten or more times. The chain uses TRBV19 and TRBJ1-2; D unclear. The V end lost 4 bases, the J end lost 5 bases, and 8 bases lay between the germline ends. From germline, CDR1 is LNHDA and CDR2 SQIVND (reference sequence). This CDR3 is 12 amino acids long. The CDR3 DNA reads TGTGCCAGTAGTACGGTCTCATATGGCTACACCTTC. Its protein product is CASSTVSYGYTF.

This clonotype showed up many times. The rearrangement links TRBV19 to TRBJ1-6, with D unclear. V was cut by 2 bases and J by 6 bases, with 8 bases left in between. This CDR3 is 14 amino acids long. Looked up from germline, CDR1 is LNHDA and CDR2 is SQIVND (reference sequence). In DNA form, the CDR3 reads TGTGCCAGTAGTATAAAGAAACTTAATTCACCCCTCCACTTT. It codes for CASSIKKLNSPLHF.

The chain joins TRBV19 to TRBJ2-7; no firm D call. Trimming cost V 5 bases and J 2 bases, with 10 bases left between them. There are 13 residues in the CDR3. Germline V gene data show CDR1 as LNHDA and CDR2 as SQIVND (reference sequence). The DNA for the CDR3 is TGTGCCAGTAGTCAGACGGAGACCTACGAGCAGTACTTC. Amino acid sequence: CASSQTETYEQYF.

The chain links TRBV12-3 or TRBV12-4 to TRBJ2-1; D gene uncertain. The CDR3 extends over 16 amino acids. The V and J ends lost 1 base and 0 bases respectively, with 10 bases between them. The CDR3 sequence: CASSLGVGYSYNEQFF. The CDR3 coding sequence is TGTGCCAGCAGTTTAGGTGTCGGTTACTCCTACAATGAGCAGTTCTTC.

This clonotype came up many times. The chain employs TRBV7-9 and TRBJ1-2; 8 bases are a match to TRBD1. The V and J ends lost 3 bases and 6 bases, in that order; junction bases with no gene match: 6. The CDR3 totals 14 residues. Germline CDR1 reads SEHNR; CDR2 reads FQNEAQ (reference sequence). CDR3 DNA: TGTGCCAGCAGCTTCCCGGGACAGGCTAATGGCTACACCTTC. It yields the protein CASSFPGQANGYTF.

This clonotype was seen only a few times. This sequence joins TRBV5-6 and TRBJ1-4; 7 bases line up with TRBD1. From germline, CDR1 is SGHDT and CDR2 YYEEEE. V trimming: 4 bases; J trimming: 15 bases; junction bases outside the gene matches: 12. This CDR3 is built from 13 residues. Here the CDR3 reads CASSAGQSRMVFF. The CDR3 nucleotides are TGTGCCAGCAGCGCGGGACAGTCCAGGATGGTGTTTTTT.

This clonotype was seen a few times. A much larger clone differs by one base, so this may be a read error. This sequence joins TRBV20-1 and TRBJ1-5; D possibly corresponds to TRBD1 (6 bases). Trimming removed 1 base at V and 5 bases at J, with 15 bases between. Per the germline V gene, CDR1 is DFQATT and CDR2 is SNEGSKA (reference sequence). The CDR3 sequence is 15 residues long. The CDR3 sequence: CSARVGTGIDQPQHF. CDR3 nucleotides: TGCAGTGCTAGAGTCGGCACAGGGATTGATCAGCCCCAGCATTTT.

The table lists this clonotype with many counts. The chain has TRBV2 and TRBJ1-2; D is unresolved. The CDR3 contains 13 residues. V lost 3 bases to trimming and J lost 4 bases, with 9 bases between them. From germline, CDR1 is SNHLY and CDR2 FYNNEI. The CDR3 coding sequence is TGTGCCAGCAGTGACCGGGATGGCTATGGCTACACCTTC. Translated: CASSDRDGYGYTF.